This TCR beta chain was obtained from a study of T cell changes during pregnancy in multiple sclerosis. Here immunoSEQ multiplex PCR was the method, and the copy in TCRdb shows in-frame clones only, minus some. This table holds about 110,000 clones, 85% to 95% found once. Germline CDR1 reads SGHTA; CDR2 reads FQGTGA. There are 14 residues in the CDR3. Trimming took 3 bases from V and 1 from J, leaving 9 bases between them. The TCR was taken from a female donor with multiple sclerosis, enrolled in a pregnancy study. V and J are TRBV7-3 and TRBJ1-1; D is possibly TRBD1 (6 bases). The specimen comprised peripheral blood, sampled after pregnancy. CDR3 loop: CASSFTGRNTEAFF. CDR3 DNA sequence: TGTGCCAGCAGCTTCACAGGGAGGAACACTGAAGCTTTCTTT. Together with reference TRBV7-3 and TRBJ1-1, the CDR3 gives the full variable domain: GAGVSQTPSNKVTEKGKYVELRCDPISGHTALYWYRQSLGQGPEFLIYFQGTGAADDSGLPNDRFFAVRPEGSVSTLKIQRTERGDSAVYLCASSFTGRNTEAFFGQGTRLTVV.